This TCR beta chain comes out of a study of technical replicates of blood from four donors. The germline gives CDR1 LNHDA, CDR2 SQIVND (reference sequence). V lost 3 bases and J lost 4; bases outside the gene matches: 5. This CDR3 comprises 15 residues. The assay was immunoSEQ multiplex PCR, and TCRdb's table has in-frame clones only and misses some. This sample carries some 80,000 clones, around 96% of them seen once, and the ten largest clones take about 0.31%. The source is a human donor in good health. The rearrangement uses TRBV19 and TRBJ1-3, with 8 nucleotides matching TRBD1. The specimen was T cells isolated from PBMCs. The CDR3 protein is CASSIDRGYGNTIYF. In DNA form, the CDR3 reads TGTGCCAGTAGTATCGACAGGGGATACGGAAACACCATATATTTT.